This TCR beta chain emerged from a study of T cell responses to AZD1222 COVID-19 vaccine. TCRdb keeps only in-frame clones here, not all; method: immunoSEQ multiplex PCR. This sample yields roughly 110,000 clones, of which just over 90% are seen a single time; around 6.6% belongs to the top ten. Study-level results: Sampled repertoires all dated from after the peak T cell response. Spike-spanning, vaccine-associated CD4 TCRs were dominant at 160-218 and 743-854. Per reports, nearly half of all spike-specific TCRs target regions that are unmutated in variants.

In the case of this clone: The antigen remains unidentified.

V lost 3 bases to trimming and J lost 5 bases; unmatched junction nucleotides: 9. This CDR3 is built from 15 residues. The V gene's germline CDR1 is SGHVS and CDR2 FQNEAQ. The input for sequencing was peripheral blood, taken 28 days after the second AZD1222 dose. J is TRBJ2-5 and V is TRBV7-8; 7 bases are a match to TRBD1. This TCR was recovered from an adult who received the AZD1222 COVID-19 vaccine. CDR3 in DNA: TGTGCCAGCAGCTTGGGCAGGGGGTCAATGGAGACCCAGTACTTC. Protein: CASSLGRGSMETQYF.